Listed below are T cell receptor beta chains from one sample, sequenced in a study of a mutant IDH1 vaccine in newly diagnosed glioma. The method was immunoSEQ multiplex PCR; TCRdb's version includes in-frame clones alone and lacks a portion of them. The table lists some 120,000 clones, around three quarters of them singletons. Which antigens these TCRs recognize remains unknown. The specimen comprised PBMCs, sampled from a glioma patient whose treatment included an IDH1 peptide vaccine. The receptor set was obtained from a man aged 40-49 years with glioma. Each CDR3 is given with its conserved first and last residue. D genes are given only for firm matches. The listing skips clone size in some rows; elsewhere it reads once, few, many or a size class.

j_gene: TRBJ2-7
d_gene: -
v_gene: TRBV21-1
abundance: -
CDR3aa: CASSKVGEMLYEQYF
CDR3nt: TGTGCCAGCAGCAAAGTTGGGGAGATGCTATACGAGCAGTACTTC

j_gene: TRBJ2-2
d_gene: TRBD2
v_gene: TRBV11-2
abundance: -
CDR3aa: CASSLGFSGRAAGELFF
CDR3nt: TGTGCCAGCAGCTTAGGATTTAGCGGGAGGGCCGCCGGGGAGCTGTTTTTT

j_gene: TRBJ1-1
d_gene: -
v_gene: TRBV2
abundance: few
CDR3aa: CATLGQSLTEAFF
CDR3nt: TGTGCCACCCTGGGGCAGAGCTTAACTGAAGCTTTCTTT

j_gene: TRBJ1-5
d_gene: -
v_gene: TRBV7-2
abundance: -
CDR3aa: CASSRTGSNQPQHF
CDR3nt: TGTGCCAGCAGCCGAACAGGGAGCAATCAGCCCCAGCATTTT

j_gene: TRBJ1-1
d_gene: -
v_gene: TRBV6-5
abundance: many
CDR3aa: CASSYGVERNTEAFF
CDR3nt: TGTGCCAGCAGTTACGGGGTGGAGCGGAATACTGAAGCTTTCTTT

j_gene: TRBJ1-2
d_gene: TRBD1
v_gene: TRBV19
abundance: -
CDR3aa: CASSISRGGSYGYTF
CDR3nt: TGTGCCAGTAGTATATCGAGAGGGGGCTCCTATGGCTACACCTTC

j_gene: TRBJ1-3
d_gene: TRBD1
v_gene: TRBV7-2
abundance: -
CDR3aa: CASSTTGISGNTIYF
CDR3nt: TGTGCCAGCAGCACGACAGGGATCTCTGGAAACACCATATATTTT

j_gene: TRBJ2-7
d_gene: -
v_gene: TRBV4-1
abundance: -
CDR3aa: CVSSQEGPAGFYEQYF
CDR3nt: TGCGTCAGCAGCCAAGAGGGCCCCGCAGGGTTCTACGAGCAGTACTTC

j_gene: TRBJ1-1
d_gene: TRBD1
v_gene: TRBV25-1
abundance: -
CDR3aa: CASRTGIEAFF
CDR3nt: TGTGCCAGCAGGACAGGGATTGAAGCTTTCTTT

j_gene: TRBJ2-7
d_gene: -
v_gene: TRBV7-2
abundance: -
CDR3aa: CASSTGWASEQYF
CDR3nt: TGTGCCAGCAGCACAGGGTGGGCCTCCGAGCAGTACTTC